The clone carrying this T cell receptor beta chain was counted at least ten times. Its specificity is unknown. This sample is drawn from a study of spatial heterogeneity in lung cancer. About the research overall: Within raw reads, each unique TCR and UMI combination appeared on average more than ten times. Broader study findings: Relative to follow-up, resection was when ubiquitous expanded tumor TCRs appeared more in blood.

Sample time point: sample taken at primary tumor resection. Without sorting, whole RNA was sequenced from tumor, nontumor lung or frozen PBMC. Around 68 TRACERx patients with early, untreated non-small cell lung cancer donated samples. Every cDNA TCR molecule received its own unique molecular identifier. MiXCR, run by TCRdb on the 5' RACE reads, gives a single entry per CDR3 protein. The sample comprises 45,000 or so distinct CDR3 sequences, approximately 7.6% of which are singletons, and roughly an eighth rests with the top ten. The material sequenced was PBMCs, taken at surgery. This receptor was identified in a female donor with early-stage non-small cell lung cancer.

The DNA of the CDR3 is TGCAGTGCCCCGACAGGTGTATCCTACGAGCAGTACTTC. As protein: CSAPTGVSYEQYF. This sequence joins TRBV20-1 and TRBJ2-7; D may be TRBD1 (6 bases). Trimming cost V 6 bases and J 1 base, with 13 bases left between them. CDR3 length equals 13 residues. The germline V gene has CDR1 DFQATT and CDR2 SNEGSKA (reference sequence).